This paragraph covers one T cell receptor (beta chain) sequence. Using CD45RO/CCR7/CD25/CD127/CD95/CD27, CD4+ naive, central memory, regulatory and stem cell-like memory cells were sorted. Trimming removed 0 bases from V and 4 bases from J; junction bases left unmatched: 9. Germline CDR1 GTSNPN, CDR2 SVGIG (reference sequence). The CDR3 totals 16 residues. The authors reverse transcribed all of the isolated RNA, so sequencing captured expressed TCRB transcripts. Repertoires were generated with immunoSEQ multiplex PCR, while TCRdb's copy carries only in-frame clones and drops some. The repertoire holds approximately 330,000 clones, with approximately 9.9% as singletons. This record belongs to a study of beta chain features in type 1 diabetes. Study-level background: Sorted cells from all samples, numbering roughly 100,000,000, were examined.

Material for sequencing was naive CD4+ T cells from blood. The chain uses TRBV30 and TRBJ2-7; 10 bases map to TRBD2. The source is a woman aged 25 to 45 in good health. As DNA, the CDR3 is TGTGCCTGGAGTGTATTCACTAGCGGGAATAAGTACGAGCAGTACTTC. Its translation is CAWSVFTSGNKYEQYF.